Listed here is a single T cell receptor beta chain. The antigen is unknown. This sample was taken from a study of human T cells and chemical hapten exposure. Findings and caveats of the study: The donors suffered from alopecia, so their immune response may not match that of healthy people.

Germline V gene data show CDR1 as KGHDR and CDR2 as SFDVKD. Trimming removed 4 bases from V and 6 bases from J, with 3 bases in between. This CDR3 contains 11 residues. As processed by the authors: Samples ranged from roughly 20,000 to 700,000 TCRs, with a median of around 100,000. TCRdb reanalysed the RACE reads using MiXCR and keeps one entry per CDR3 protein. The authors' filters were not applied to this entry. In the table there are about 84,000 distinct CDR3 sequences, 8% to 13% of which are singletons. The time point: patch test 2, 6 weeks after DPC sensitization. Treatment meaning: therapeutic diphenylcyclopropenone sensitization with weekly scalp DPC. Suited to DPC and affected by alopecia, the donors ranged from 18 to 70 years old. Unfractionated whole blood yielded total RNA.

The rearrangement joins TRBV24-1 to TRBJ2-1; D is ambiguous. The specimen comprised whole blood, sampled in connection with sensitization to the hapten diphenylcyclopropenone (DPC). The receptor was derived from a woman between 50 and 59 years old with alopecia areata. Some clones in this sample may be carry-over from other donors' samples. The CDR3 DNA follows: TGTGCCACCAGTGACTCCAATGAGCAGTTCTTC. Its translation is CATSDSNEQFF.